Listed below are T cell receptor beta chains from one sample, sequenced in a study of T cell repertoires in cytomegalovirus infection. In TCRdb, the reads were re-called with MiXCR into one record per CDR3 protein. The sample contains hundreds of thousands of distinct CDR3 sequences, roughly 20% of which appear only once. The sequenced sample was PBMCs. All receptors derive from a human donor in good health (CMV status not recorded). Some clones in this sample may be carry-over from other donors' samples. Each CDR3 is given with its conserved first and last residue. The D gene is left open where the match is weak. Size is omitted from some rows. Given values are once, few, many or a class for expanded clones.

CDR3 protein	CDR3 DNA	clone size	D gene	V gene	J gene
CASSRTTVTMEAFF	TGTGCCAGCAGCCGTACGACAGTTACCATGGAAGCTTTCTTT	many	NA	TRBV7-2	TRBJ1-1
CASSLVAYGSARETQYF	TGTGCCAGCAGCTTAGTCGCATACGGGAGTGCCAGAGAGACCCAGTACTTC	many	NA	TRBV7-2	TRBJ2-5
CATRQGLGEKLFF	TGTGCCACCCGACAGGGGTTGGGGGAAAAACTGTTTTTT	NA	TRBD1	TRBV2	TRBJ1-4
CASSLAPGTGREKLFF	TGTGCCAGCAGTTTAGCTCCCGGGACAGGGCGAGAAAAACTGTTTTTT	few	TRBD1	TRBV12-3/TRBV12-4	TRBJ1-4
CSARVIPLGADTQYF	TGCAGTGCTAGAGTCATCCCGCTGGGGGCAGATACGCAGTATTTT	NA	NA	TRBV20-1	TRBJ2-3
CASSSYYPRGQSTEAFF	TGTGCCAGCAGTTCTTATTACCCCAGGGGGCAGAGCACTGAAGCTTTCTTT	many	TRBD1	TRBV28	TRBJ1-1
CSARDRLRGRHNEQFF	TGCAGTGCTAGAGATCGGTTGCGGGGGCGCCACAATGAGCAGTTCTTC	NA	NA	TRBV20-1	TRBJ2-1
CASTPAGEYEQYF	TGTGCCAGCACTCCGGCGGGAGAATACGAGCAGTACTTC	few	TRBD2	TRBV6-2/TRBV6-3	TRBJ2-7
CASSLAGGPGSYEQYF	TGTGCCAGCAGCTTAGCTGGGGGGCCGGGCTCCTACGAGCAGTACTTC	many	NA	TRBV7-9	TRBJ2-7
CVIGDRGTEAFF	TGTGTCATCGGAGACAGAGGCACTGAAGCTTTCTTT	NA	NA	TRBV10-3	TRBJ1-1
CASSSDGHNTDTQYF	TGTGCCAGCAGCTCAGACGGACACAACACAGATACGCAGTATTTT	NA	NA	TRBV12-3/TRBV12-4	TRBJ2-3
CASSSHRGVDYGYTF	TGTGCCAGCAGCTCACACAGGGGGGTAGACTATGGCTACACCTTC	many	TRBD1	TRBV7-8	TRBJ1-2
CASSELQRQDGYTF	TGTGCCAGCAGTGAATTACAACGGCAGGATGGCTACACCTTC	NA	NA	TRBV2	TRBJ1-2
CASSLSRGAIEKLFF	TGCGCCAGCAGCTTGTCCCGAGGGGCGATAGAAAAACTGTTTTTT	NA	NA	TRBV5-1	TRBJ1-4
CASSRGGSGRSFF	TGTGCCAGCAGCCGGGGGGGTAGCGGGAGGTCGTTCTTC	NA	TRBD2	TRBV7-6	TRBJ2-1
CASSLMGQGAIGNSPLHF	TGTGCCAGCAGCTTAATGGGACAGGGGGCGATTGGAAATTCACCCCTCCACTTT	many	TRBD1	TRBV7-8	TRBJ1-6
CASSFRKGDRKLTDTQYF	TGTGCCAGCAGCTTTCGTAAAGGGGACAGGAAACTCACAGATACGCAGTATTTT	few	TRBD1	TRBV7-9	TRBJ2-3
CASSPPQGGGQATYEQYF	TGTGCCAGCAGCCCACCCCAAGGAGGTGGACAGGCGACCTACGAGCAGTACTTC	NA	TRBD1	TRBV7-9	TRBJ2-7
CASSFEGGRNTEAFF	TGTGCCAGCAGCTTTGAAGGGGGGAGGAACACTGAAGCTTTCTTT	many	NA	TRBV11-1	TRBJ1-1
CASGGQARKATNEKLFF	TGTGCCAGCGGAGGACAGGCCAGGAAGGCAACTAATGAAAAACTGTTTTTT	NA	TRBD1	TRBV4-2	TRBJ1-4
CASSDRMEVEQYF	TGTGCCAGCAGTGACAGGATGGAGGTCGAGCAGTACTTC	few	NA	TRBV2	TRBJ2-7
CASSLGGGESRAFF	TGTGCCAGCAGCTTAGGAGGAGGGGAGTCGCGAGCTTTCTTT	NA	NA	TRBV7-9	TRBJ1-1